The following is a T cell receptor beta chain sequence with its context. Authors' methods: Amplification with reference gene primers provided the estimates of nucleated cell counts. Clones were sequenced by immunoSEQ multiplex PCR, and TCRdb holds only the in-frame ones, with some missing. D and trimming come from the DNA, and the V and J calls and clone size come from that table. Seen here are 50,000 to 60,000 clones, 70% to 90% observed once, and the top ten hold 7.4%. These data originate in a study of blood T cell repertoires in COVID-19. The clonotype was recovered from a human donor with active COVID-19. The donor label of this sample is uncertain. The sequencing input was peripheral blood.

The chain's CDR3 is CASSALLASRSYNEQFF. CDR3 DNA: TGTGCCAGTAGTGCCCTTCTGGCCTCTCGCTCCTACAATGAGCAGTTCTTC. The rearrangement uses TRBV19 and TRBJ2-1; D unclear. Germline CDR1 LNHDA, CDR2 SQIVND (reference sequence). Trimming cost V 5 bases and J 0 bases, with 17 bases left between them. The CDR3 sequence is 17 residues long.